The clone carrying this T cell receptor (beta chain) was seen more than once but under ten times. This sample is part of a study of cytomegalovirus exposure and HLA in healthy donors. Study-wide background: In a later analysis, it was reported that the 110 or so validation repertoires had been produced on the same platform as the roughly 700 repertoires belonging to the first cohort.

TCRdb's table, derived via immunoSEQ multiplex PCR, lists solely in-frame clones and lacks some. This sample has 200,000 to 250,000 clones, with approximately 87% found just once. CDR1 and CDR2 from the germline V gene are SGHRS and YFSETQ. CDR3 length: 15 residues. Trimming at V came to 4 bases and at J to 5 bases, leaving 5 bases not matched to a gene. This TCR was recovered from a woman aged 18-30 years in good health and CMV-seronegative. Sequenced input: PBMCs. V is TRBV5-1 and J is TRBJ2-5, with 13 bases fitting TRBD2. CDR3 nucleotides: TGCGCCAGCAGCGGACTAGCGGGAGTTGGTGAGACCCAGTACTTC. Encoded protein: CASSGLAGVGETQYF. The full variable domain, in which reference TRBV5-1 and TRBJ2-5 provide the parts outside the CDR3, is KAGVTQTPRYLIKTRGQQVTLSCSPISGHRSVSWYQQTPGQGLQFLFEYFSETQRNKGNFPGRFSGRQFSNSRSEMNVSTLELGDSALYLCASSGLAGVGETQYFGPGTRLLVL.